Sequencing of this TCR beta chain was carried out in a study of vaccination and CD4 T cells after COVID-19. About the research overall: Researchers treated cells with overlapping spike peptides taken from SARS-CoV-2, HCoV-NL63, HCoV-OC43 and HCoV-229E. Each of the control cultures got a CEFX pool, an HIV-1 Nef pool, or no peptide.

Sequenced with the Oncomine TCR Beta short-read assay was DNA taken from cultured CD4+ T cells. The authors extracted genomic DNA from cultured CD4+ T cells. TCRdb re-analysed the PCR reads in MiXCR, keeping a single row per CDR3 protein. The data show around 22,000 distinct CDR3 sequences, less than 35% seen once. About this clonotype itself: Antigen unknown.

The treatment here: roughly 11-day PBMC culture with coronavirus spike peptide pools or control peptides (ViraFEST assay). This CDR3 contains 14 residues. V was trimmed by 6 bases and J by 1 base, leaving 7 bases between them. Germline lookup yields CDR1 MDHEN and CDR2 SYDVKM. The sample taken for sequencing was cultured CD4+ T cells from blood. The sequence came from a human donor with COVID-19. This chain links TRBV28 with TRBJ1-6; D might be TRBD1 (5 bases). The CDR3 loop is CASSRQSYNSPLHF. The CDR3 DNA reads TGTGCCAGCAGCCGACAGTCCTATAATTCACCCCTCCACTTT. Based on the CDR3 plus reference TRBV28 and TRBJ1-6, the full variable domain is DVKVTQSSRYLVKRTGEKVFLECVQDMDHENMFWYRQDPGLGLRLIYFSYDVKMKEKGDIPEGYSVSREKKERFSLILESASTNQTSMYLCASSRQSYNSPLHFGNGTRLTVT.